This T cell receptor (beta chain) came from a study of regulatory T cells in long-lasting Graves disease (dated by TCRdb to the early 2020s). Notes on the research overall: Persistent Graves' disease meant more than 5 years of antithyroid drug treatment with TSH receptor autoantibodies that stayed positive. Persistent Graves' disease patients were compared with newly diagnosed Graves' disease patients by peripheral blood TCR sequencing and RNA sequencing. The study took place in China and was registered as a clinical trial. TCR sequencing covered about 13 persistent and approximately 20 newly diagnosed Graves' disease patients, some 33 samples in total. In the clinical cohort, patients with persistent Graves' disease had used antithyroid drugs for an average of roughly ten years.

The table lists this clonotype with many counts. The clone's antigen remains unknown. Base qualities were left out, and no much larger clone turns up one base away. Interpreted using the paper, the time point label stands for: persistent/refractory GD, antithyroid drugs over 5 years with positive TRAb. For both TCR sequencing and RNA sequencing, RNA was extracted from PBMCs in TRIzol. Graves' disease was diagnosed according to American Thyroid Association guidelines. Patients for the study were recruited at an endocrinology department in Xi'an, China. From each patient, around 9.3 milliliters of peripheral blood was collected into an EDTA anticoagulant tube. Ficoll Paque Plus density gradient separation was used to isolate PBMCs, and no further T cell sorting was done. An Agilent 2100 Bioanalyzer and agarose gel were used to check RNA quality, and a NanoDrop 2000 was used to measure RNA concentration.

Germline trimming amounts to 6 bases on V and 5 bases on J, with 13 as the count of junction bases outside the gene matches. From a lookup of the germline V gene, CDR1 and CDR2 are MNHNS and SASEGT. Counted from cysteine to phenylalanine, this CDR3 has 17 amino acids. The CDR3 DNA has 51 bases and is translated from base 1. The receptor library was made with multiplex PCR. For sequencing, an Illumina HiSeq 4000 was employed. CDR3 regions were amplified by Arm-PCR with iRepertoire HTBI primers to construct TCR beta libraries. Before sequencing, the PCR products went through gel purification. Per the original workflow: Across samples, 55 to 80 TRBV and 13 to 15 TRBJ segments were identified and used for gene usage analysis of CDR3 amino acid clonotypes. COPE and FqMerger were used to merge filtered high-quality paired reads into contigs. Contigs were aligned with BLAST to IMGT TRBV, TRBD and TRBJ reference genes, and CDR3 was defined per IMGT. Highly expanded clones were defined as clonotypes with a frequency above 0.1%. Shannon entropy served as the measure of repertoire diversity, while the Gini coefficient captured V-J evenness. Clonotypes shared by more than one individual were considered public. In TCRdb, the public reads were trimmed at Q25 with fastp and aligned with MiXCR, with productive beta chains retained. Each CDR3 protein gets just one entry, which takes the most common genes and DNA from the rows behind it. For this entry, the V and J calls and clone size follow TCRdb and not the study's own pipeline. The sample table records 400,000 to 500,000 distinct CDR3 sequences; over 20% of these occur just once. The top ten hold roughly an eighth of the sample.

What the authors observed across the whole study: The small sample size was acknowledged by the authors as a limitation that may reduce accuracy. Patients with persistent disease shared more public clonotypes (roughly 2,900) than newly diagnosed patients did (around 1,000). Sequencing and analysis were limited to the TCR beta chain. Because the primary lesion, thyroid tissue, could not be accessed, the study looked at peripheral blood alone. Compared with newly diagnosed patients, persistent Graves' disease patients had lower TCR Shannon entropy and fewer highly expanded clones, which suggests clonal expansion. Persistent disease showed preferential use of TRBV28, TRBJ1-2 and TRBJ2-5, whereas newly diagnosed disease favored TRBV20-1 and TRBJ2-1.

The sample was peripheral blood mononuclear cells (PBMCs), taken when the disease was refractory, from a patient treated with antithyroid drugs. This receptor was taken from a female donor with Graves disease. The chain is assembled from TRBV6-1 and TRBJ1-6, and 7 bases in between align with TRBD1. At the DNA level, the sequence is TGTGCCAGCAGCACCACGGGACAGAGCAAAAATAATTCACCCCTCCACTTT. This gives the protein CASSTTGQSKNNSPLHF.